This paragraph reports one T cell receptor (beta chain). Its target is not known. The CDR3 contains 16 residues. V was pared by 4 bases and J by 0 bases, with 13 bases between. Germline V gene data show CDR1 as MNHEY and CDR2 as SVGAGI. The entry originates in a study of shared clonotypes between healthy human individuals. Study summary: Each donor's CD4 naive and CD4 memory cells filled three plates apiece, CD8 naive two, and CD8 memory one. Study-level findings and limits: Estimated clonotype richness was generally higher in naive than memory subsets.

Every immunoSEQ plate was one replicate of a subset's evenly spread DNA. TCRdb's copy holds only in-frame clones and misses some; the assay was immunoSEQ multiplex PCR. The profile shows about 2.1 million clones, around 93% of them singletons. Naive CD8 isolation took CD45RO-negative cells positively selected for CCR7 and excluded terminally differentiated effector memory CD45RA+ cells. Donors, without exception, were Caucasian adults residing in Nashville, Tennessee. Sequencing used naive CD8+ T cells from PBMCs. V is TRBV6-5 and J is TRBJ1-3; no definite D call. This sequence originates from a man younger than 35 in good health. Some clones in this sample may be carry-over from other donors' samples. CDR3 coding DNA: TGTGCCAGCAGTTCGGGGTCACACTTCTCTGGAAACACCATATATTTT. Translation: CASSSGSHFSGNTIYF.